This TCR beta chain was profiled in a study of blood T cells in healthy people across ages. Whole-study results and caveats: Roughly linearly, TCR beta diversity per million T cells fell as age increased.

PCR was performed a second time for roughly 7 to 12 cycles using a sample-barcoded 5' primer and a J-beta primer mix. One entry per CDR3 protein, called by TCRdb with MiXCR from the 5' RACE reads. The data hold 780,000 or so distinct CDR3 sequences, with about 53% observed a single time. This CDR3 region has 15 residues. Trimming took 0 bases from V and 2 from J, leaving 8 bases between them. The germline V gene encodes CDR1 MGHRA and CDR2 YSYEKL. As to this clonotype: No antigen is known for it.

V gene TRBV4-1 combines with J gene TRBJ2-1; D not certain. The TCR originated in a man older than 75 in good health. The sample taken for sequencing was blood. The chain's CDR3 is CASSQEDQPYNEQFF. The CDR3 nucleotides are TGCGCCAGCAGCCAAGAGGACCAACCCTACAATGAGCAGTTCTTC.